These 15 T cell receptor beta chains came from one sample sequenced in a study of PD-1 blockade in classical Hodgkin lymphoma (dated by TCRdb to about 2020). The sample's time point label is to be understood as: cycle 2 day 1 (C2D1) of nivolumab. Relapse after autologous stem cell transplantation had occurred in all trial patients, and cohorts A, B and C were distinguished by prior brentuximab vedotin exposure. The method was the immunoSEQ multiplex PCR assay. The table comes from immuneACCESS by way of TCRdb, which keeps in-frame sequences with V and J called. Part of the clones is missing from these tables; in studies checked, under half for an unresolved V gene and the rest for unknown reasons. The table for this sample lists over 35,000 clones; roughly nine tenths of them were counted only once. Just over 5.5% of the sample goes to the ten largest clones. The input for sequencing was peripheral blood mononuclear cells (PBMCs), taken before the second cycle of nivolumab. These receptors were obtained from a human donor with classical Hodgkin lymphoma.

The chain is built from TRBV28 and TRBJ2-2; D is uncertain. V was cut by 3 bases and J by 0 bases, with 20 bases left in between. In germline, CDR1 is MDHEN, CDR2 SYDVKM. The CDR3 is made up of 19 amino acids. This CDR3 reads CASSFGPLRRSANTGELFF. The CDR3 DNA is TGTGCCAGCAGTTTCGGACCACTGAGGCGGTCCGCGAACACCGGGGAGCTGTTTTTT.

The chain combines TRBV28 with TRBJ1-2; D perhaps matches TRBD1 (5 bases). The CDR3 extends over 16 amino acids. Germline CDR1 reads MDHEN; CDR2 reads SYDVKM. The V end was cut by 4 bases, the J end by 5 bases, with 20 bases between. The chain's CDR3 is CASSSAEVGGRYGYTF. CDR3 bases: TGTGCCAGCAGTTCTGCTGAGGTGGGGGGTCGGTATGGCTACACCTTC.

V gene TRBV6-1 combines with J gene TRBJ1-3; D is perhaps TRBD1 (5 bases). V dropped 6 bases and J dropped 1 base, with 10 bases sitting between them. There are 14 residues in the CDR3. Germline lookup yields CDR1 MNHNS and CDR2 SASEGT. The CDR3 region has the DNA TGTGCCAGCAGGATGTGGGGGTCTGGAAACACCATATATTTT. It translates to CASRMWGSGNTIYF.

V is TRBV9 and J is TRBJ2-5; 7 nucleotides align to TRBD2. Matching the DNA end better, TRBJ2-7 makes the J call doubtful. There are 16 residues in the CDR3. The germline V gene encodes CDR1 SGDLS and CDR2 YYNGEE. The CDR3 is CASSVDGLDRGDEQYF. The CDR3 coding sequence is TGTGCCAGCAGCGTAGATGGACTAGATCGTGGGGACGAGCAGTACTTC.

The chain recombines TRBV7-8 with TRBJ1-5; unclear D gene. Germline values: CDR1 SGHVS, CDR2 FQNEAQ. The CDR3 is 18 residues long. V gave up 1 base and J gave up 4 bases, with 20 bases separating them. Written as DNA, the CDR3 is TGTGCCAGCAGCTTAGGTTGGGGTCTGGGGTTTCATAATCAGCCCCAGCATTTT. Translated: CASSLGWGLGFHNQPQHF.

This sequence joins TRBV6-4 and TRBJ2-1; D call uncertain. This CDR3 comprises 15 residues. The germline V gene has CDR1 MRHNA and CDR2 SNTAGT. Trimming cost V 0 bases and J 7 bases, with 13 bases left between them. DNA for the CDR3: TGTGCCAGCAGTGACTCGGGTGGGTCCTGGAATGAGCAGTTCTTC. Its protein is CASSDSGGSWNEQFF.

The V call is TRBV18, the J call TRBJ2-1; 13 bases map to TRBD2. Unmatched junction bases numbered 8, after V lost 6 bases and J lost 6 bases. Germline lookup yields CDR1 KGHSH and CDR2 LQKENI. The CDR3 extends over 16 amino acids. CDR3 nucleotides: TGTGCCAGCTCGCAGACTAGCGGGGGGCCCAGCAATGAGCAGTTCTTC. Amino acids: CASSQTSGGPSNEQFF.

This rearrangement joins TRBV4-1 to TRBJ1-2, with TRBD1 matching over 7 bases. CDR1 MGHRA and CDR2 YSYEKL come from the germline V gene. The CDR3 covers 16 residues. V trimming: 0 bases; J trimming: 4 bases; junction bases outside the gene matches: 8. The CDR3 DNA sequence: TGCGCCAGCAGCCAAGAAGGGGGCACCCTGCGCTATGGCTACACCTTC. Amino acid sequence: CASSQEGGTLRYGYTF.

V is TRBV19 and J is TRBJ1-6; D uncertain. The V gene's germline CDR1 is LNHDA and CDR2 SQIVND (reference sequence). V lost 3 bases to trimming and J lost 3 bases, with 15 bases between them. This CDR3 is built from 17 residues. CDR3 residues: CASSIPSGGDYNSPLHF. The CDR3 bases are TGTGCCAGTAGTATCCCCAGCGGCGGGGACTATAATTCACCCCTCCACTTT.

This clone occurred a few times. The rearrangement links TRBV7-2 to TRBJ2-3, with 10 bases lining up with TRBD1. This CDR3 region has 16 residues. Trimming at V came to 1 base and at J to 5 bases, leaving 6 bases not matched to a gene. Germline V gives CDR1 SGHTA, CDR2 FQGNSA. CDR3 DNA sequence: TGTGCCAGCAGCTTAGGGGGACAGGGGAATAGAGATACGCAGTATTTT. It translates to CASSLGGQGNRDTQYF.

The genes are TRBV11-3 and TRBJ2-1; 12 nucleotides align to TRBD1. Germline V lookup: CDR1 SGHNT, CDR2 YENEEA. After removal of 2 bases from V and 7 bases from J, the junction contained 6 bases not matched to a gene. This CDR3 has 16 amino acids. The CDR3 reads CASSLSGTGGWNEQFF. The DNA for the CDR3 is TGTGCCAGCAGCTTATCTGGGACAGGGGGCTGGAATGAGCAGTTCTTC.

The chain is built from TRBV6-6 and TRBJ2-5; D possibly corresponds to TRBD2 (5 bases). The CDR3 has 16 residues. Looked up from germline, CDR1 is MNHNY and CDR2 is SVGAGI (reference sequence). Deletions cut 3 bases from V and 8 bases from J, with 22 bases between. The CDR3 here is CASSYNLRGATDTQYF. The CDR3 nucleotides read TGTGCCAGCAGTTATAACCTACGGGGTGCGACGGACACCCAGTACTTC.

The V and J genes are TRBV19 and TRBJ2-5, with 7 bases identical to TRBD1. V shed 8 bases and J 3 bases; nucleotides not matched to a gene: 9. Germline values: CDR1 LNHDA, CDR2 SQIVND (reference sequence). This CDR3 has 14 amino acids. The CDR3 spells CASSSSDREETQYF. The CDR3 nucleotides are TGTGCCAGTTCGAGCTCCGACAGGGAAGAGACCCAGTACTTC.

The V and J genes are TRBV11-2 and TRBJ1-1; D uncertain. Trimming removed 1 base at V and 1 base at J, with 13 bases between. There are 16 residues in the CDR3. CDR1 and CDR2 from the germline V gene are SGHAT and FQNNGV. CDR3 nucleotide sequence: TGTGCCAGCAGCTTAGGAGGTATAGAGGGGAACACTGAAGCTTTCTTT. This encodes CASSLGGIEGNTEAFF.

The V call is TRBV14, the J call TRBJ2-5, with 10 bases matching TRBD1. The CDR3 has 15 residues. V dropped 5 bases and J dropped 5; count of bases not matched to a gene: 8. The germline V gene has CDR1 SGHDN and CDR2 FVKESK. The chain's CDR3 is CASSKRTGGKETQYF. In nucleotides, the CDR3 is TGTGCCAGCAGCAAGAGGACAGGGGGGAAGGAGACCCAGTACTTC.